What follows are 3 T cell receptor beta chains derived from one specimen sequenced in a study of blood T cell repertoires in COVID-19. The protocol was immunoSEQ multiplex PCR, while the TCRdb copy is restricted to in-frame clones and leaves out a portion. The sample records about 64,000 clones, 65% to 90% being singletons. Sequenced material: peripheral blood. The source is a woman aged 55 to 70 with acute or convalescent COVID-19.

The chain uses TRBV10-1 and TRBJ2-7, with D possibly TRBD2 on 6 matching bases. Germline assignment: CDR1 WNHNN and CDR2 SYGVQD (reference sequence). There are 14 residues in the CDR3. The V end was cut by 4 bases, the J end by 4 bases, with 14 bases between. In DNA form, the CDR3 reads TGCGCCAGCAGTGGCGGGGCACCGCTTTACGAGCAGTACTTC. It is translated as CASSGGAPLYEQYF.

The V gene is TRBV2, the J gene TRBJ1-2; weak D call: TRBD1 (5 bases). Trimming took off 7 bases at V and 5 bases at J, with 14 bases between the two ends. Germline lookup yields CDR1 SNHLY and CDR2 FYNNEI. The CDR3 loop spans 13 amino acids. The CDR3 sequence is CASTKDTEYGYTF. CDR3 DNA sequence: TGTGCCAGCACCAAGGACACAGAATATGGCTACACCTTC.

The chain joins TRBV12-2 to TRBJ1-5. TRBV12-2 is a recognized pseudogene. The CDR3 covers 13 residues. The CDR3 bases are TGTGCAAGTCGCTTCGAGAGAAATCAGCCCCAGCATTTT. This sequence encodes CASRFERNQPQHF.